The clone carrying this T cell receptor (beta chain) was seen just once. The data belong to a study of blood T cell repertoires in COVID-19. Those enrolled, adults aged roughly 18 to 90 years, came from about two dozen US areas. Two negative PCRs, clearance, or symptom resolution characterized the recovered Cohort 3 donors. The CDR3 is 14 amino acids. Per germline, CDR1 SGHRS and CDR2 YFSETQ. V was cut by 3 bases and J by 7 bases, with 14 bases left in between. Authors' processing steps: The assay estimated nucleated cells by amplifying reference gene primers. This table comes from immunoSEQ multiplex PCR, and its TCRdb copy is limited to in-frame clones, with some not included. The DNA was the basis for D and trimming; V, J and clone size are from that table. Of roughly 220,000 clones in the sample, approximately 84% were seen once.

The rearrangement joins TRBV5-1 to TRBJ2-1; D is possibly TRBD2 (6 bases). Source material: PBMCs or T cells enriched from blood (not recorded which). This receptor was identified in a man in his forties or fifties who had recovered from COVID-19. CDR3 residues: CASSYAGTSNEQFF. CDR3 nucleotides: TGCGCCAGCAGCTACGCCGGGACTTCGAATGAGCAGTTCTTC.